These 21 T cell receptor beta chains were sequenced from one sample in a study of multiple sclerosis patients with progressive multifocal leukoencephalopathy. The time point here: around eleven months of natalizumab therapy. Method: immunoSEQ multiplex PCR; TCRdb's copy keeps in-frame clones and lacks some. The sample contains roughly 29,000 clones, 90% of which appear only once. The sample in question was PBMCs, obtained from a patient treated with natalizumab. These receptors all stem from a human donor with multiple sclerosis.

The chain is built from TRBV5-4 and TRBJ1-2; D may be TRBD1 (6 bases). Trimming removed 4 bases at V and 1 base at J, with 14 bases between. Germline V lookup: CDR1 SGHNT, CDR2 YYREEE (reference sequence). This CDR3 comprises 15 residues. The CDR3 protein is CASSPSQGLNYGYTF. The CDR3 nucleotides are TGTGCCAGCAGCCCCTCCCAGGGGCTTAACTATGGCTACACCTTC.

The V and J genes are TRBV28 and TRBJ2-2; 7 nucleotides align to TRBD1. With 5 bases clipped from V and 1 base from J, the junction kept 4 bases outside the gene matches. CDR1 MDHEN and CDR2 SYDVKM come from the germline V gene. The CDR3 is 15 amino acids. CDR3 bases: TGTGCCAGCAGTAGGGACAGCCAGAACACCGGGGAGCTGTTTTTT. Translated, it gives CASSRDSQNTGELFF.

V usage is TRBV28 and J usage is TRBJ2-2; 7 bases are a match to TRBD2. Germline lookup yields CDR1 MDHEN and CDR2 SYDVKM. The CDR3 runs to 17 residues. V gave up 2 bases and J gave up 0 bases; unmatched junction bases: 6. The CDR3 region has the DNA TGTGCCAGCAGTTTACCCGAGGGAGGGCCGAACACCGGGGAGCTGTTTTTT. Its translation: CASSLPEGGPNTGELFF.

This clone has only one observation. The V and J genes are TRBV4-1 and TRBJ1-2; D possibly corresponds to TRBD1 (6 bases). V was pared by 0 bases and J by 8 bases, with 16 bases between. The CDR3 has 15 residues. Germline V gene lookup returns CDR1 MGHRA and CDR2 YSYEKL. CDR3 nucleotide sequence: TGCGCCAGCAGCCAAGAGCGGACGTCCGGGGGCGGCTACACCTTC. Residues: CASSQERTSGGGYTF.

The chain joins TRBV7-9 to TRBJ2-5; perhaps TRBD2 as D (6 bases). The DNA end favors TRBJ2-7, so the J call may be wrong. The V gene's germline CDR1 is SEHNR and CDR2 FQNEAQ (reference sequence). The CDR3 extends over 16 amino acids. The CDR3 reads CASSLSHGSGAYEQYF. CDR3 DNA: TGTGCCAGCAGCTTAAGTCATGGTAGCGGAGCCTACGAGCAGTACTTC.

The chain joins TRBV11-1 to TRBJ1-2, with D possibly matching TRBD1 (5 bases). Trimming stripped 4 bases from V and 5 bases from J, with 14 bases between. CDR1 is SGHAT and CDR2 is FQDESV in the germline V gene (reference sequence). The CDR3 contains 14 residues. The CDR3 loop reads CASSYGGERYGYTF. CDR3 DNA sequence: TGTGCCAGCAGCTACGGGGGTGAGCGGTATGGCTACACCTTC.

This clone has just one count. V gene TRBV9 combines with J gene TRBJ1-1; D is perhaps TRBD1 (6 bases). V shed 1 base and J shed 2 bases, with 9 bases lying between them. The CDR3 totals 14 residues. The germline CDR1 and CDR2 sequences are SGDLS and YYNGEE. The CDR3 region is CASSVQGKNTEAFF. The DNA for the CDR3 is TGTGCCAGCAGCGTACAGGGGAAAAACACTGAAGCTTTCTTT.

The chain employs TRBV5-4 and TRBJ2-7; 8 positions agree with TRBD1. Germline CDR1 reads SGHNT; CDR2 reads YYREEE (reference sequence). V was pared by 0 bases and J by 5 bases, with 4 bases of the junction left unmatched. The length of the CDR3 is 14 residues. CDR3: CASSLGRTGNEQYF. The CDR3 DNA sequence: TGTGCCAGCAGCTTGGGCCGGACAGGGAACGAGCAGTACTTC. The full variable domain, completed using reference TRBV5-4 and TRBJ2-7, is ETGVTQSPTHLIKTRGQQVTLRCSSQSGHNTVSWYQQALGQGPQFIFQYYREEENGRGNFPPRFSGLQFPNYSSELNVNALELDDSALYLCASSLGRTGNEQYFGPGTRLTVT.

Concerning this clone itself: One end of the junction is discordant with germline, which a read error may explain. Other DNA sequences in this sample translate to the same CDR3. The CDR3 loop is CASSLSSSQLGYNSPLHF. CDR3 bases: TGTGCCAGTAGCTTAAGTTCTTCGCAATTGGGATATAATTCACCCCTCCACTTT. The J gene is TRBJ1-6, the V gene TRBV7-9; unclear D gene. The germline gives CDR1 SEHNR, CDR2 FQNEAQ (reference sequence). The CDR3 spans 18 residues.

This chain joins TRBV21-1 and TRBJ2-5. TRBV21-1 is an annotated pseudogene. The CDR3 consists of 14 residues. The chain's CDR3 is CASSKAANKGTQYF. DNA of the CDR3: TGTGCCAGCAGCAAAGCGGCCAACAAGGGGACCCAGTACTTC.

This chain links TRBV10-3 with TRBJ2-2, with 7 bases fitting TRBD2. Germline V gene sequence: CDR1 ENHRY, CDR2 SYGVKD. This CDR3 region has 14 residues. J was trimmed by 0 bases and V by 6 bases; bases with no gene match: 1. The chain's CDR3 is CAIRGTTNTGELFF. The CDR3 DNA reads as TGTGCCATCAGGGGGACTACGAACACCGGGGAGCTGTTTTTT.

J is TRBJ1-1 and V is TRBV30, with 7 bases lining up with TRBD1. Looked up from germline, CDR1 is GTSNPN and CDR2 is SVGIG (reference sequence). J lost 4 bases, V lost 3 bases, and 8 bases had no gene match. The CDR3 is made up of 14 amino acids. Written as DNA, the CDR3 is TGTGCCTGGAGGCGGACAGGAGGATCCACTGAAGCTTTCTTT. Protein: CAWRRTGGSTEAFF.

This clone came up once. The chain is built from TRBV19 and TRBJ1-2; 11 bases agree with TRBD1. Looked up from germline, CDR1 is LNHDA and CDR2 is SQIVND (reference sequence). With 9 bases clipped from V and 8 bases from J, the junction kept 17 bases outside the gene matches. The CDR3 runs to 16 residues. The CDR3 DNA follows: TGTGCCAGCCACGATGGACAGGGGGCGACCCAAGCGGGCTACACCTTC. Protein product: CASHDGQGATQAGYTF. Supplemented by reference TRBV19 and TRBJ1-2, the full variable domain reads DGGITQSPKYLFRKEGQNVTLSCEQNLNHDAMYWYRQDPGQGLRLIYYSQIVNDFQKGDIAEGYSVSREKKESFPLTVTSAQKNPTAFYLCASHDGQGATQAGYTFGSGTRLTVV.

The table lists this clone with a count of one. This rearrangement joins TRBV7-2 to TRBJ2-7; D gene uncertain. V was shortened by 2 bases and J by 2 bases, with 7 bases between the two germline ends. The CDR3 contains 13 residues. Germline V gene data show CDR1 as SGHTA and CDR2 as FQGNSA. CDR3 residues: CASSLRVPYEQYF. As DNA, the CDR3 is TGTGCCAGCAGCTTAAGGGTCCCCTACGAGCAGTACTTC.

The rearrangement links TRBV19 to TRBJ1-1; weak D call: TRBD1 (5 bases). The CDR3 runs to 14 residues. The V gene lost 3 bases and the J gene lost 3 bases, with 11 bases spanning the gap. Germline assignment: CDR1 LNHDA and CDR2 SQIVND (reference sequence). The CDR3 here is CASSIVGRDTEAFF. The CDR3, as DNA: TGTGCCAGTAGTATTGTGGGCAGGGACACTGAAGCTTTCTTT.

The V call is TRBV5-1, the J call TRBJ2-1, with 13 bases that match TRBD2. Trimming cost V 6 bases and J 4 bases; bases outside gene matches: 4. This CDR3 spans 15 amino acids. The germline V gene encodes CDR1 SGHRS and CDR2 YFSETQ. The CDR3 DNA follows: TGCGCCAGCACTAGGACTAGCGGGGGTTACAATGAGCAGTTCTTC. As protein: CASTRTSGGYNEQFF.

The chain joins TRBV4-1 to TRBJ1-2; 8 positions agree with TRBD1. The CDR3 spans 15 residues. With 0 bases clipped from V and 5 bases from J, the junction kept 5 bases outside the gene matches. Per the germline V gene, CDR1 is MGHRA and CDR2 is YSYEKL. CDR3 DNA sequence: TGCGCCAGCAGCCAAGAAGTGACAGGGGCATATGGCTACACCTTC. It yields the protein CASSQEVTGAYGYTF.

The chain combines TRBV5-6 with TRBJ2-5, with D possibly matching TRBD1 (5 bases). Trimming shortened V by 3 bases and J by 6 bases, and 12 bases separated the two germline ends. The CDR3 is made up of 13 amino acids. Germline-derived CDR1 and CDR2 are SGHDT and YYEEEE. In DNA, the CDR3 is TGTGCCAGCAGCTCCTCCTCAGGGCAGACCCAGTACTTC. Its protein is CASSSSSGQTQYF.

The V and J genes are TRBV7-6 and TRBJ2-2, with TRBD2 identical over 8 bases. This CDR3 region has 18 residues. V lost 1 base to trimming and J lost 4 bases; unmatched junction nucleotides: 11. Germline-derived CDR1 and CDR2 are SGHVS and FNYEAQ. CDR3 DNA: TGTGCCAGCAGCTTAGTCGGCGGGGGGCGGAGGGGCACCGGGGAGCTGTTTTTT. It translates to CASSLVGGGRRGTGELFF.

This chain links TRBV28 with TRBJ1-1; TRBD1 agrees at 10 bases. CDR1 MDHEN and CDR2 SYDVKM come from the germline V gene. The CDR3 consists of 17 residues. J was trimmed by 6 bases and V by 3 bases; bases with no gene match: 13. The CDR3 loop reads CASSFYPGQGKGAEAFF. CDR3 bases: TGTGCCAGCAGTTTCTATCCGGGACAGGGGAAAGGGGCTGAAGCTTTCTTT.

The CDR3 bases are TGTGCCAGCAGCTTGTGGCATAGGCGGGCCTACGAGCAGTACTTC. Amino acids: CASSLWHRRAYEQYF. The chain is built from TRBV5-6 and TRBJ2-7, with D maybe TRBD2 (5 bases). Deletions cut 1 base from V and 2 bases from J, with 13 bases between. CDR1 and CDR2 from the germline V gene are SGHDT and YYEEEE. The CDR3 extends over 15 amino acids.